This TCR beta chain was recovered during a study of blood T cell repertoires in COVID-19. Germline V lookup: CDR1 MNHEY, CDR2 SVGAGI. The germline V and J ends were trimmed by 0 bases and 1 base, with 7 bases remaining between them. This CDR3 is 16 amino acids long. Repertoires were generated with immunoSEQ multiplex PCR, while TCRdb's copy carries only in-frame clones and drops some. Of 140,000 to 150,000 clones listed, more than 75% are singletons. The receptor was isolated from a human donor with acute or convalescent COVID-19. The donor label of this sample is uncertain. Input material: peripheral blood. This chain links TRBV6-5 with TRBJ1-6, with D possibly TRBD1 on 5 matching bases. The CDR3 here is CASSYSAGSYNSPLHF. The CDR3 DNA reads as TGTGCCAGCAGTTACTCAGCAGGGTCCTATAATTCACCCCTCCACTTT.